This record concerns one TCR beta chain sequence. No antigen is known for it. The sample is drawn from a study of blood T cells in healthy people across ages. Study findings and constraints: Expanded clonotype shifts may have been confounded, as the donors had an unknown CMV status.

Germline loops: CDR1 LGHDT, CDR2 YNNKEL (reference sequence). V was pared by 0 bases and J by 0 bases, with 13 bases between. The CDR3 has 17 residues. A second 7 to 11 cycle PCR used barcoded and J-beta primers. MiXCR was run by TCRdb on the 5' RACE reads, yielding one entry per CDR3 protein. The top ten clones hold 6.5% to 10% of a sample with fewer than 1.5 million distinct CDR3 sequences, around 39% of them seen once. This chain joins TRBV3-1 and TRBJ2-3; D is unresolved. The sample consisted of blood. This TCR came from a woman younger than 35 in good health. The CDR3 DNA sequence: TGTGCCAGCAGCCAAGATTCTCGCTACTCCAGCACAGATACGCAGTATTTT. It codes for CASSQDSRYSSTDTQYF.